These 30 T cell receptor beta chains were sequenced from one sample in a study of blood T cells in healthy people across ages. Combining a sample-barcoded 5' primer with a J-beta primer mix, a second PCR ran for roughly 7 to 11 cycles. TCRdb analysed the 5' RACE reads with MiXCR anew, one entry per CDR3 protein. The repertoire has under 1,100,000 distinct CDR3 sequences, less than 25% of them found once; the top ten carry 0.65% to 0.75%. This sample also appeared in a second study, on T cells of mothers and their children.

Sequenced material: blood. These receptors originate from a girl aged 2 to 10 in good health.

The chain links TRBV6-4 to TRBJ1-2; D gene unclear. This CDR3 has 15 amino acids. Germline V gene data show CDR1 as MRHNA and CDR2 as SNTAGT. V was pared by 2 bases and J by 4 bases, with 14 bases between. The DNA for the CDR3 is TGTGCCAGCAGTGACACTTGGGATAGAGGCTATGGCTACACCTTC. The encoded protein is CASSDTWDRGYGYTF.

Comments on this clonotype: An end of the junction does not agree with germline; a read error may underlie this. The chain has TRBV3-1 and TRBJ1-5; tentatively, D is TRBD1 (5 bases). CDR3 length: 12 residues. Germline assignment: CDR1 LGHDT and CDR2 YNNKEL (reference sequence). The CDR3 region has the DNA TGTGCCAGCAGCCAAGTAGGGCAGGGAATGTCATTT. Encoded protein: CASSQVGQGMSF.

The sample holds one count of this clonotype. The chain combines TRBV11-2 with TRBJ2-5; 7 positions agree with TRBD1. CDR3 length equals 22 residues. Germline trimming cut 1 base from V and 0 bases from J; bases unmatched to any gene: 23. In germline, CDR1 is SGHAT, CDR2 FQNNGV. The CDR3 loop is CASSLVGSRTGVGNRYQETQYF. CDR3 coding DNA: TGTGCCAGCAGCTTAGTCGGCAGCAGAACAGGGGTGGGGAACCGTTACCAAGAGACCCAGTACTTC.

The V gene is TRBV10-3, the J gene TRBJ1-2; 7 bases match TRBD1. There are 13 residues in the CDR3. J was trimmed by 6 bases and V by 3 bases; bases with no gene match: 4. CDR1 ENHRY and CDR2 SYGVKD come from the germline V gene. The DNA for the CDR3 is TGTGCCATCAGTGAAAGACAGGGAGATGGCTACACCTTC. This codes for CAISERQGDGYTF.

This clonotype was seen more than once but under ten times. V and J are TRBV19 and TRBJ2-6; D unresolved. V was pared by 3 bases and J by 3 bases, with 9 bases between. Germline values: CDR1 LNHDA, CDR2 SQIVND (reference sequence). The length of the CDR3 is 15 residues. The CDR3 loop reads CASSILGFGANVLTF. CDR3 in DNA: TGTGCCAGTAGTATCCTGGGGTTTGGGGCCAACGTCCTGACTTTC.

In its sample, this clonotype was seen a few times. CDR3 nucleotides: TGCGCCAGCAGCTTGTATGGAGAAGCTTTCTTT. This codes for CASSLYGEAFF. The rearrangement uses TRBV5-1 and TRBJ1-1; D not certain. This CDR3 has 11 residues. Per the germline V gene, CDR1 is SGHRS and CDR2 is YFSETQ. V lost 1 base and J lost 8, with 6 bases in between.

This clonotype was seen a handful of times. The rearrangement joins TRBV5-8 to TRBJ1-6, with D hard to call. CDR3 length equals 13 residues. The V and J ends lost 4 bases and 6 bases respectively, with 8 bases between them. Germline V lookup: CDR1 SGHTS, CDR2 YDEGEE. CDR3 amino acids: CASSQRLNSPLHF. CDR3 coding DNA: TGTGCCAGCAGCCAAAGACTTAATTCACCCCTCCACTTT.

This clonotype was counted between two and nine times. The V gene is TRBV2, the J gene TRBJ2-2; D is undetermined. In germline, CDR1 is SNHLY, CDR2 FYNNEI. The CDR3 loop spans 12 amino acids. The ends were cut back, 7 bases at V and 4 bases at J, with 7 bases in the middle. The CDR3 region is CASNAPTGELFF. The CDR3 DNA reads as TGTGCCAGCAATGCACCCACCGGGGAGCTGTTTTTT.

This clonotype was detected only a few times. J is TRBJ2-2 and V is TRBV6-5, with TRBD1 matching 7 bases. V dropped 3 bases and J dropped 5; count of bases not matched to a gene: 9. The germline V gene encodes CDR1 MNHEY and CDR2 SVGAGI. The CDR3 extends over 16 amino acids. CDR3 coding DNA: TGTGCCAGCAGTTATGACCCGACAGGGCTTACCGGGGAGCTGTTTTTT. Translating gives CASSYDPTGLTGELFF.

The genes are TRBV10-3 and TRBJ1-2; 7 bases map to TRBD1. The CDR3 has 16 amino acids. CDR1 is ENHRY, CDR2 SYGVKD, per germline. V shed 1 base, J shed 2 bases, and the junction held 7 bases outside the gene matches. For the CDR3, the DNA is TGTGCCATCAGTGAGTACGGAGAAGGGGGCAACTATGGCTACACCTTC. Its translation is CAISEYGEGGNYGYTF.

There are a few counts of this clonotype. V is TRBV7-8 and J is TRBJ2-5; perhaps D is TRBD1 or TRBD2 (6 bases each). Germline CDR1 SGHVS, CDR2 FQNEAQ. The CDR3 totals 14 residues. V lost 5 bases to trimming and J lost 5 bases, with 15 bases between them. The CDR3 bases are TGTGCCAGCAGCCCTGGGGGGCCCGATGAGACCCAGTACTTC. Its protein is CASSPGGPDETQYF.

This clonotype turned up a few times. The V call is TRBV2, the J call TRBJ2-3; D is possibly TRBD1 (6 bases). This CDR3 has 15 residues. Germline V lookup: CDR1 SNHLY, CDR2 FYNNEI. V lost 2 bases and J 3 bases, leaving 12 bases between the germline ends. Written as DNA, the CDR3 is TGTGCCAGCAGTGAAAGGGGGAGTGGAACAGATACGCAGTATTTT. Amino acid sequence: CASSERGSGTDTQYF.

The chain is built from TRBV4-2 and TRBJ1-2, with D maybe TRBD1 (6 bases). Germline CDR1 LGHNA, CDR2 YNFKEQ. V was trimmed by 1 base and J by 7 bases, leaving 13 bases between them. The CDR3 runs 14 residues. The CDR3 reads CASSQAAGAGGYTF. Written as DNA, the CDR3 is TGTGCCAGCAGCCAAGCCGCAGGGGCAGGTGGCTACACCTTC.

This chain links TRBV11-1 with TRBJ1-2; the D is unclear. V was pared by 5 bases and J by 4 bases, with 17 bases between. Germline assignment: CDR1 SGHAT and CDR2 FQDESV (reference sequence). The CDR3 loop spans 15 amino acids. This chain's CDR3 is CASSPQSGSLYGYTF. The CDR3 region has the DNA TGTGCCAGCAGCCCCCAATCGGGGTCTCTCTATGGCTACACCTTC. Together with reference TRBV11-1 and TRBJ1-2, the CDR3 gives the full variable domain: EAEVAQSPRYKITEKSQAVAFWCDPISGHATLYWYRQILGQGPELLVQFQDESVVDDSQLPKDRFSAERLKGVDSTLKIQPAELGDSAMYLCASSPQSGSLYGYTFGSGTRLTVV.

The chain joins TRBV11-2 to TRBJ2-5; maybe TRBD1 (5 bases). CDR1 SGHAT and CDR2 FQNNGV come from the germline V gene. The CDR3 runs to 16 residues. V lost 3 bases to trimming and J lost 7 bases, with 21 bases between them. The chain's CDR3 is CASSLGRASGAVTQYF. In DNA, the CDR3 is TGTGCCAGCAGCTTGGGCCGGGCTAGTGGGGCGGTGACCCAGTACTTC.

This chain links TRBV28 with TRBJ2-1; 11 bases are shared with TRBD2. V trimming: 0 bases; J trimming: 7 bases; junction bases outside the gene matches: 20. The length of the CDR3 is 21 residues. Per the germline V gene, CDR1 is MDHEN and CDR2 is SYDVKM. CDR3 in amino acids: CASSLWIGGGLAGGGPNEQFF. The CDR3 nucleotides are TGTGCCAGCAGTTTATGGATTGGCGGTGGGCTAGCGGGAGGCGGGCCAAATGAGCAGTTCTTC.

The chain has TRBV4-3 and TRBJ2-3; 8 bases line up with TRBD2. CDR1 and CDR2 (germline): LGHNA, YSLEER. The V gene end was trimmed by 0 bases and the J gene end by 4 bases; junction bases not matched to a gene: 6. The CDR3 length is 16 residues. The CDR3 DNA is TGCGCCAGCAGCCAAGATAGCGGGATAGGTGCAGATACGCAGTATTTT. Protein sequence: CASSQDSGIGADTQYF.

This clonotype was picked up a small number of times. The chain employs TRBV9 and TRBJ1-6; D may be TRBD1 (6 bases). The germline V gene encodes CDR1 SGDLS and CDR2 YYNGEE. CDR3 length: 16 amino acids. Trimming shortened V by 4 bases and J by 0 bases, and 11 bases separated the two germline ends. The CDR3 loop reads CASSPGQYSYNSPLHF. The CDR3 bases are TGTGCCAGCAGCCCAGGACAGTACTCCTATAATTCACCCCTCCACTTT.

CDR3 nucleotides: TGCAGCGTTAGTCGGTTTTCGAACACCGGGGAGCTGTTTTTT. This sequence encodes CSVSRFSNTGELFF. J is TRBJ2-2 and V is TRBV29-1; no definite D call. CDR1 and CDR2 (germline): SQVTM, ANQGSEA. V was clipped by 5 bases and J by 0 bases, with 10 bases between them. The CDR3 consists of 14 residues.

The J gene is TRBJ1-2, the V gene TRBV7-2; D is unresolved. V shed 5 bases and J shed 4 bases, with 11 bases lying between them. The length of the CDR3 is 13 residues. Germline V gene lookup returns CDR1 SGHTA and CDR2 FQGNSA. This chain's CDR3 is CASSHGLSYGYTF. In nucleotides, the CDR3 is TGTGCCAGCAGCCATGGCCTGAGCTATGGCTACACCTTC.

This clonotype was picked up a small number of times. The chain joins TRBV24-1 to TRBJ2-2, with D hard to call. Germline-derived CDR1 and CDR2 are KGHDR and SFDVKD. This CDR3 contains 13 residues. V lost 4 bases, J lost 4 bases, and 6 bases lay in between. The CDR3 region is CATSDKPTGELFF. DNA for the CDR3: TGTGCCACCAGTGACAAACCCACCGGGGAGCTGTTTTTT.

V gene TRBV7-6 combines with J gene TRBJ2-3; tentatively, D is TRBD2 (6 bases). CDR1 and CDR2 (germline): SGHVS, FNYEAQ. Trimming removed 1 base at V and 8 bases at J, with 19 bases between. The CDR3 totals 16 residues. The CDR3 DNA reads as TGTGCCAGCAGCTTAGGCGGGACTGGGGGTCGGGGTACGCAGTATTTT. Its protein is CASSLGGTGGRGTQYF. Based on the CDR3 plus reference TRBV7-6 and TRBJ2-3, the full variable domain is GAGVSQSPRYKVTKRGQDVALRCDPISGHVSLYWYRQALGQGPEFLTYFNYEAQQDKSGLPNDRFSAERPEGSISTLTIQRTEQRDSAMYRCASSLGGTGGRGTQYFGPGTRLTVL.

The chain couples TRBV12-3 or TRBV12-4 to TRBJ2-7, with 8 bases fitting TRBD1. V lost 5 bases, J lost 4 bases, and 4 bases stayed unmatched. The CDR3 length is 13 residues. The chain's CDR3 is CASSGRQGYEQYF. In nucleotides, the CDR3 is TGTGCCAGCAGTGGAAGACAGGGGTACGAGCAGTACTTC.

V and J are TRBV6-5 and TRBJ2-6; D possibly uses TRBD1 or TRBD2 (5 bases each). The CDR3 is 14 residues long. From germline, CDR1 is MNHEY and CDR2 SVGAGI. Trimming pared 7 bases from V and 0 bases from J, leaving 7 bases between. The CDR3 loop reads CASKRGSGANVLTF. As DNA, the CDR3 is TGTGCCAGCAAGAGGGGCTCTGGGGCCAACGTCCTGACTTTC.

This clonotype was observed a few times. The chain recombines TRBV12-3 or TRBV12-4 with TRBJ2-5; D ambiguous. The J call may be in error: the DNA end matches TRBJ2-7 better. The CDR3 extends over 13 amino acids. The CDR3 DNA sequence: TGTGCCAGCAACCGGGCTCCCTCCTACGAGCAGTACTTC. Translation gives CASNRAPSYEQYF.

The chain has TRBV6-5 and TRBJ2-6; 7 bases align to TRBD2. Germline assignment: CDR1 MNHEY and CDR2 SVGAGI. The CDR3 is made up of 19 amino acids. V shed 2 bases and J 4 bases; nucleotides not matched to a gene: 14. The CDR3 nucleotides are TGTGCCAGCAGTTACGTAGCTTCGGGGGGAGCAGCCGGGGCCAACGTCCTGACTTTC. It is translated as CASSYVASGGAAGANVLTF.

V gene TRBV28 combines with J gene TRBJ2-1; D possibly matches TRBD1 or TRBD2 (5 bases each). Trimming left V 4 bases short and J 3 bases short, with 16 bases between. The CDR3 sequence is 16 residues long. The V gene's germline CDR1 is MDHEN and CDR2 SYDVKM. The CDR3 sequence: CASSSGRTGIYNEQFF. The CDR3 DNA reads TGTGCCAGCAGTTCAGGGAGAACCGGGATCTACAATGAGCAGTTCTTC. Based on the CDR3 plus reference TRBV28 and TRBJ2-1, the full variable domain is DVKVTQSSRYLVKRTGEKVFLECVQDMDHENMFWYRQDPGLGLRLIYFSYDVKMKEKGDIPEGYSVSREKKERFSLILESASTNQTSMYLCASSSGRTGIYNEQFFGPGTRLTVL.

The table lists this clonotype with a few counts. The chain combines TRBV12-3 or TRBV12-4 with TRBJ1-2; the match to TRBD1 covers 7 bases. The junction had 10 bases not matched to a gene; V was cut back by 2 bases and J by 4 bases. The CDR3 spans 16 residues. CDR3 coding DNA: TGTGCCAGCAGTTTACTTGACAGGGAGTTTTCCTATGGCTACACCTTC. It translates to CASSLLDREFSYGYTF.

The DNA for the CDR3 is TGTGCCAGCAGAACCGACCCGGGGAACACTGAAGCTTTCTTT. It specifies CASRTDPGNTEAFF. This chain uses TRBV6-2 or TRBV6-3 with TRBJ1-1; D is ambiguous. Looked up from germline, CDR1 is MNHEY and CDR2 is SVGEGT. Trimming shortened V by 6 bases and J by 1 base, and 12 bases separated the two germline ends. This CDR3 is built from 14 residues.

The CDR3 spells CARYGAHEKLFF. The CDR3 region has the DNA TGTGCCAGATACGGGGCGCACGAAAAACTGTTTTTT. The rearrangement joins TRBV6-1 to TRBJ1-4; D possibly corresponds to TRBD1 (5 bases). Trimming took off 9 bases at V and 8 bases at J, with 13 bases between the two ends. CDR3 size: 12 residues. The V gene's germline CDR1 is MNHNS and CDR2 SASEGT.